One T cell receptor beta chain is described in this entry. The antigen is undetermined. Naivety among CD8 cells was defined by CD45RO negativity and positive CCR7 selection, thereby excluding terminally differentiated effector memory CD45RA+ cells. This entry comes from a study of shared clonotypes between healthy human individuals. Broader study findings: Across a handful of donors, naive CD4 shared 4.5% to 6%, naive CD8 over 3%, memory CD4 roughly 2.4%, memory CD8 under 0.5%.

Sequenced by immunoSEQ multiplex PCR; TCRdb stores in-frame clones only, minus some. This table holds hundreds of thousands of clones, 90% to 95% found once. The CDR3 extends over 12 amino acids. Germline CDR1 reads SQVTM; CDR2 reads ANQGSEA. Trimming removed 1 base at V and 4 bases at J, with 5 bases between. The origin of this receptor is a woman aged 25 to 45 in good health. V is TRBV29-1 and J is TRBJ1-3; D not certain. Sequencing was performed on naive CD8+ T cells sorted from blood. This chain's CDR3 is CSVEGRGNTIYF. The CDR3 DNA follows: TGCAGCGTTGAAGGACGAGGAAACACCATATATTTT.